This entry lists 9 T cell receptor beta chains sequenced from one sample in a study of T cell responses to AZD1222 COVID-19 vaccine (dated by TCRdb to about 2021). The time point label here, explained by the study, means: baseline before first vaccination. Preparation of the library involved the immunoSEQ multiplex PCR assay. TCRdb stores this immuneACCESS table with in-frame sequences only. Part of the clones is absent; in the studies checked, under half of the shortfall reflects unresolved V genes, and no reason is known for the rest. For this sample the table gives more than 80,000 clones, of which approximately 86% were detected only once. The ten most abundant clones make up around 5.5% of the sample. The source was peripheral blood, collected on day 0 of AZD1222 vaccination. The source is an adult in good health.

This CDR3 reads CASSQRTSGLSSYNEQFF. The CDR3 DNA reads as TGCGCCAGCAGCCAGAGGACTAGCGGATTGAGCTCCTACAATGAGCAGTTCTTC. The rearrangement joins TRBV4-1 to TRBJ2-1; TRBD2 aligns across 10 bases. Per germline, CDR1 MGHRA and CDR2 YSYEKL. Unmatched junction bases numbered 8, after V lost 3 bases and J lost 0 bases. The CDR3 runs 18 residues.

This rearrangement joins TRBV11-3 to TRBJ2-2; TRBD2 aligns across 8 bases. The CDR3 is made up of 15 amino acids. CDR1 SGHNT and CDR2 YENEEA come from the germline V gene. V lost 4 bases to trimming and J lost 7 bases; unmatched junction nucleotides: 8. For the CDR3, the DNA is TGTGCCAGCAGCTCCCGAGCGGGAGCGGGCGGGGAGCTGTTTTTT. It codes for CASSSRAGAGGELFF.

The gene calls are TRBV11-2 and TRBJ2-3; D is perhaps TRBD1 or TRBD2 (5 bases each). Germline V gene lookup returns CDR1 SGHAT and CDR2 FQNNGV. The CDR3 consists of 15 residues. V dropped 2 bases and J dropped 1 base, with 10 bases sitting between them. The CDR3 nucleotides read TGTGCCAGCAGCTTACGAAGGGGAGGCACAGATACGCAGTATTTT. Residues: CASSLRRGGTDTQYF.

A few counts support this clone. The rearrangement uses TRBV16 and TRBJ2-2; tentative D call: TRBD1 (5 bases). The CDR3 consists of 15 residues. Germline V gene lookup returns CDR1 KGHSY and CDR2 FQNENV. Trimming removed 2 bases at V and 1 base at J, with 8 bases between. The CDR3 protein is CASSQRGKNTGELFF. Here the CDR3 DNA reads TGTGCCAGCAGCCAAAGGGGCAAGAACACCGGGGAGCTGTTTTTT.

The rearrangement uses TRBV14 and TRBJ2-7, with TRBD2 matching over 7 bases. The CDR3 spans 13 residues. Germline V gene data show CDR1 as SGHDN and CDR2 as FVKESK. Losses at the gene ends were 6 bases for V and 2 bases for J; bases not matched to a gene: 4. In nucleotides, the CDR3 is TGTGCCAGCAGTTACAGCGGGACCTACGAGCAGTACTTC. Translation gives CASSYSGTYEQYF.

This clone appeared once. The chain recombines TRBV10-2 with TRBJ2-1; D may be TRBD1 (6 bases). In germline, CDR1 is WSHSY, CDR2 SAAADI. There are 15 residues in the CDR3. V lost 6 bases and J lost 13, with 25 bases in between. DNA of the CDR3: TGCGCCAGCAGGCGAGGGGGTATGAGGGAGATTGATCAGTTCTTC. Protein sequence: CASRRGGMREIDQFF.

The CDR3 nucleotides are TGTGCCAGCAGTTTTGAAGACGAACCTTTCATCTACGAGCAGTACTTC. Encoded protein: CASSFEDEPFIYEQYF. This chain joins TRBV27 and TRBJ2-7, with D hard to call. Trimming removed 3 bases from V and 3 bases from J, with 18 bases in between. From germline, CDR1 is MNHEY and CDR2 SMNVEV (reference sequence). This CDR3 contains 16 residues.

The rearrangement uses TRBV19 and TRBJ1-6; no firm D call. V was trimmed by 7 bases and J by 0 bases, leaving 10 bases between them. CDR1 LNHDA and CDR2 SQIVND come from the germline V gene (reference sequence). The CDR3 contains 15 residues. The CDR3 DNA is TGTGCCAGTAAACTTGGGAGCTCCTATAATTCACCCCTCCACTTT. Translation: CASKLGSSYNSPLHF.

V usage is TRBV5-1 and J usage is TRBJ2-7, with D tentatively TRBD2 (7 bases). Trimming stripped 0 bases from V and 4 bases from J, with 23 bases between. The germline V gene has CDR1 SGHRS and CDR2 YFSETQ. This CDR3 has 18 residues. CDR3 protein: CASSLGSGGLVTTYEQYF. The CDR3 DNA reads as TGCGCCAGCAGCTTGGGATCGGGGGGCCTAGTAACGACGTACGAGCAGTACTTC.